The rows below give T cell receptor beta chains drawn from one sample of a study of blood T cell repertoires in COVID-19. Sequencing used immunoSEQ multiplex PCR; TCRdb keeps in-frame clones, though not all of them. This sample has about 110,000 clones, with about 70% found just once. What was sequenced was peripheral blood. These TCRs come from a woman between 55 and 75 years old with acute or convalescent COVID-19. The CDR3 runs from the conserved cysteine through the conserved F or W. Each record gives: J gene, V gene, clone size, D gene, CDR3 protein, CDR3 DNA. The D gene is left open where the match is weak. Clone size is not always given. Where it is, it says once, few, many or a class for expanded clones.

TRBJ2-3 | TRBV2 | few | . | CASSALASTDTQYF | TGTGCCAGCAGCGCACTAGCAAGCACAGATACGCAGTATTTT
TRBJ1-5 | TRBV30 | few | . | CAWSLGHGNQPQHF | TGTGCCTGGAGTTTGGGACACGGCAATCAGCCCCAGCATTTT
TRBJ1-5 | TRBV7-2 | . | . | CASSLSTGQPQHF | TGTGCCAGCAGCTTATCGACCGGGCAGCCCCAGCATTTT
TRBJ1-2 | TRBV6-5 | . | TRBD1 | CASSADRRKYGYTF | TGTGCCAGCAGCGCGGACAGGAGGAAATATGGCTACACCTTC
TRBJ1-1 | TRBV27 | . | . | CASSPGRGQMGTEAFF | TGTGCCAGCAGTCCCGGGCGGGGGCAGATGGGGACTGAAGCTTTCTTT
TRBJ1-1 | TRBV5-1 | once | . | CASSLDPGVNTEAFF | TGCGCCAGCAGCTTGGATCCAGGGGTGAACACTGAAGCTTTCTTT
TRBJ1-2 | TRBV24-1 | . | . | CATSEAGDRLLYGYTF | TGTGCCACCAGTGAGGCAGGGGATCGACTCCTTTATGGCTACACCTTC
TRBJ2-7 | TRBV7-2 | few | . | CASSLKEGDYEQYF | TGTGCCAGCAGCTTAAAAGAAGGGGACTACGAGCAGTACTTC
TRBJ2-3 | TRBV5-8 | . | TRBD1 | CASSLRTGGLADTQYF | TGTGCCAGCAGCTTGAGGACAGGGGGCTTGGCAGATACGCAGTATTTT
TRBJ2-3 | TRBV7-3 | . | TRBD2 | CASSFQGLAKNTQYF | TGTGCCAGCAGCTTTCAGGGACTAGCGAAAAATACGCAGTATTTT
TRBJ1-5 | TRBV11-2 | . | . | CASSLEGGNQPQHF | TGTGCCAGCAGCTTAGAGGGGGGAAATCAGCCCCAGCATTTT
TRBJ2-7 | TRBV5-4 | once | TRBD1 | CASSSPDRGLREQYF | TGTGCCAGCAGCTCCCCTGACAGGGGGTTGAGGGAGCAGTACTTC
TRBJ1-6 | TRBV2 | . | . | CASLYNSPLHF | TGTGCCAGCCTCTATAATTCACCCCTCCACTTT
TRBJ1-2 | TRBV14 | . | . | CASSQDPGHQRYYGYTF | TGTGCCAGCAGCCAAGATCCGGGACACCAACGATACTATGGCTACACCTTC
TRBJ1-5 | TRBV28 | few | . | CASSPPRSAQHF | TGTGCCAGCAGTCCCCCCAGGTCAGCCCAGCATTTT
TRBJ1-6 | TRBV5-4 | . | TRBD1 | CASSSYSGTGVSPLHF | TGTGCCAGCAGCTCGTATTCCGGGACAGGGGTCTCACCCCTCCACTTT
TRBJ2-1 | TRBV11-3 | . | . | CASSLSGNEQFF | TGTGCCAGCAGCTTATCAGGGAATGAGCAGTTCTTC
TRBJ1-1 | TRBV7-6 | . | . | CASSLEQNTEAFF | TGTGCCAGCAGCTTAGAACAGAACACTGAAGCTTTCTTT
TRBJ1-6 | TRBV4-1 | . | TRBD1 | CASSRDRGLLNSPLHF | TGCGCCAGCAGCCGGGACAGGGGGCTCCTGAATTCACCCCTCCACTTT
TRBJ1-2 | TRBV12-3/TRBV12-4 | few | . | CASTALGGYNTF | TGTGCCAGCACCGCCCTGGGGGGGTACAACACCTTC
TRBJ1-2 | TRBV10-3 | . | TRBD1 | CAISERFPGQGGYGYTF | TGTGCCATCAGTGAGAGATTCCCGGGACAGGGGGGCTATGGCTACACCTTC
TRBJ1-2 | TRBV10-3 | . | TRBD1 | CAINDQGAGGYTF | TGTGCCATCAATGATCAGGGGGCTGGCGGCTACACCTTC
TRBJ2-3 | TRBV4-3 | few | TRBD1 | CASSQDRGQTDTQYF | TGCGCCAGCAGCCAAGACAGGGGGCAAACAGATACGCAGTATTTT
TRBJ2-2 | TRBV4-3 | . | TRBD2 | CARRGGGLDTGELFF | TGCGCCCGCCGCGGGGGGGGACTCGACACCGGGGAGCTGTTTTTT
TRBJ2-1 | TRBV24-1 | . | TRBD2 | CATSGFGGVTYNEQFF | TGTGCCACCAGTGGGTTTGGGGGGGTTACCTACAATGAGCAGTTCTTC
TRBJ1-1 | TRBV18 | . | . | CASSPTRETEAFF | TGTGCCAGCTCACCAACAAGGGAGACTGAAGCTTTCTTT
TRBJ1-2 | TRBV29-1 | . | . | CSVGNAQGDYGYTF | TGCAGCGTTGGGAACGCCCAAGGAGACTATGGCTACACCTTC
TRBJ1-1 | TRBV19 | . | . | CASSPPTGGQAFF | TGTGCCAGTAGTCCGCCTACCGGTGGGCAAGCTTTCTTT
TRBJ1-1 | TRBV4-2 | . | TRBD1 | CASSQDLTGGRGAFF | TGTGCCAGCAGCCAAGACCTCACAGGGGGAAGGGGAGCTTTCTTT
TRBJ1-2 | TRBV28 | . | TRBD1 | CASSLRTGVGNYGYTF | TGTGCCAGCAGTTTGCGGACAGGGGTGGGGAACTATGGCTACACCTTC
TRBJ2-2 | TRBV27 | . | . | CASSFFRAQNTGELFF | TGTGCCAGCAGTTTTTTCCGAGCCCAGAACACCGGGGAGCTGTTTTTT
TRBJ2-5 | TRBV5-1 | . | . | CASSNFRDKETQYF | TGCGCCAGCAGCAACTTCAGGGATAAAGAGACCCAGTACTTC
TRBJ1-6 | TRBV7-9 | once | TRBD1 | CASSSTGTGQESPLHF | TGTGCCAGCAGCTCAACCGGGACAGGGCAGGAATCACCCCTCCACTTT
TRBJ1-6 | TRBV3-1/TRBV3-2 | . | TRBD1 | CASSRDSNNSPLHF | TGTGCCAGCAGCAGGGACAGCAATAATTCACCCCTCCACTTT
TRBJ1-6 | TRBV30 | . | TRBD1 | CAWREFGLTGGSPLHF | TGTGCCTGGAGGGAATTCGGGTTGACAGGGGGCTCACCCCTCCACTTT
TRBJ2-1 | TRBV19 | . | TRBD2 | CASSRGLAGGSYNEQFF | TGTGCCAGTAGCCGCGGACTAGCGGGGGGGTCCTACAATGAGCAGTTCTTC
TRBJ1-2 | TRBV19 | . | TRBD1 | CASTRDRAGYTF | TGTGCCAGTACTCGGGACAGGGCCGGCTACACCTTC
TRBJ1-2 | TRBV7-9 | . | . | CASSSLQGPYGYTF | TGTGCCAGCAGTTCTCTCCAGGGGCCCTATGGCTACACCTTC
TRBJ1-6 | TRBV3-1/TRBV3-2 | . | . | CASSQPTPHSPLHF | TGTGCCAGCAGCCAACCTACCCCGCATTCACCCCTCCACTTT
TRBJ2-1 | TRBV5-1 | few | TRBD1 | CASSSTGESYNEQFF | TGCGCCAGCAGCTCGACAGGGGAATCCTACAATGAGCAGTTCTTC
TRBJ1-2 | TRBV5-6 | . | TRBD1 | CASSKAGQGNYGYTF | TGTGCCAGCAGCAAGGCGGGACAGGGGAACTATGGCTACACCTTC
TRBJ2-6 | TRBV15 | . | TRBD1 | CATSRETQTGTGANVLTF | TGTGCCACCAGCAGAGAAACCCAGACAGGGACAGGGGCCAACGTCCTGACTTTC
TRBJ1-6 | TRBV3-1/TRBV3-2 | . | TRBD1 | CASSRIAATGATPLHF | TGTGCCAGCAGCCGAATAGCGGCGACAGGGGCTACACCCCTCCACTTT
TRBJ1-5 | TRBV5-6 | . | . | CASSLGQGSNQPQHF | TGTGCCAGCAGCTTGGGCCAGGGTAGCAATCAGCCCCAGCATTTT
TRBJ2-7 | TRBV7-9 | many | TRBD1 | CASGTGPDEQYF | TGTGCCAGCGGGACAGGTCCTGACGAGCAGTACTTC
TRBJ2-5 | TRBV2 | few | TRBD2 | CASRPLAGGQETQYF | TGTGCCAGCAGGCCACTAGCGGGGGGGCAAGAGACCCAGTACTTC
TRBJ1-2 | TRBV7-2 | few | . | CASSLGLNYGYTF | TGTGCCAGCAGCTTAGGTCTCAACTATGGCTACACCTTC
TRBJ1-3 | TRBV12-3/TRBV12-4 | . | . | CASTHSAGNTIYF | TGTGCCAGCACCCACAGTGCTGGAAACACCATATATTTT
TRBJ1-2 | TRBV30 | few | TRBD1 | CAWSVTGANYGYTF | TGTGCCTGGAGTGTAACAGGGGCTAACTATGGCTACACCTTC
TRBJ2-5 | TRBV3-1/TRBV3-2 | once | . | CASSLRTARTETQYF | TGTGCCAGCAGCCTTAGGACAGCCAGAACCGAGACCCAGTACTTC
TRBJ2-3 | TRBV9 | . | . | CASSAQSVTSTDTQYF | TGTGCCAGCAGCGCCCAAAGCGTAACTAGCACAGATACGCAGTATTTT
TRBJ1-5 | TRBV29-1 | . | . | CSVEAGGQQSQPQHF | TGCAGCGTTGAAGCGGGCGGACAGCAAAGTCAGCCCCAGCATTTT
TRBJ1-2 | TRBV3-1/TRBV3-2 | . | TRBD1 | CASSHRTGGHGYTF | TGTGCCAGCAGCCACCGGACAGGGGGCCATGGCTACACCTTC